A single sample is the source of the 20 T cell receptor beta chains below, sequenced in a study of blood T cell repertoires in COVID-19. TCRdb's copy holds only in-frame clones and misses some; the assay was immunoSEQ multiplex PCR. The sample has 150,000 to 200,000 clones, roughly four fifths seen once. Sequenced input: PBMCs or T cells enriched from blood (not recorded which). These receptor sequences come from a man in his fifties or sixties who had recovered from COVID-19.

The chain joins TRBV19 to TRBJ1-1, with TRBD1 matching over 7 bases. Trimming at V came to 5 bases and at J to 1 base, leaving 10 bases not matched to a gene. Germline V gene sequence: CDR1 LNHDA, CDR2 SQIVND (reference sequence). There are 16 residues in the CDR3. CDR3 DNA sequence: TGTGCCAGTAGTGCAACAGGGGCGATTCAGAACACTGAAGCTTTCTTT. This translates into CASSATGAIQNTEAFF.

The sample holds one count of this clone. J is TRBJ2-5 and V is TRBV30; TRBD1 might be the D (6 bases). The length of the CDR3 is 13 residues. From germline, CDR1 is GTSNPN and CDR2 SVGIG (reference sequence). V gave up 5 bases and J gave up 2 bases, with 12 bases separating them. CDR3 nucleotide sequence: TGTGCCTGGGTCGAGGACAGACAAGAGACCCAGTACTTC. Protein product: CAWVEDRQETQYF.

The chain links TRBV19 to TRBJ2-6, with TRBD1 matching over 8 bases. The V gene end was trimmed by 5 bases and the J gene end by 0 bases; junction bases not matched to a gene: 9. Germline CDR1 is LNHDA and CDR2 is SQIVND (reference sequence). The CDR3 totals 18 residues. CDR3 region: CASSFRTGMGSGANVLTF. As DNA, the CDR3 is TGTGCCAGTAGTTTCCGGACAGGGATGGGCTCTGGGGCCAACGTCCTGACTTTC.

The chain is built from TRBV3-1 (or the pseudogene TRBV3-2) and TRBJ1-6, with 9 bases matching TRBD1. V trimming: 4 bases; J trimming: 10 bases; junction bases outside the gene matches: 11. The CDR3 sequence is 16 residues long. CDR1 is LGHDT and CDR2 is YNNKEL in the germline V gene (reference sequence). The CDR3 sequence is CASSPQGQGTRSPLHF. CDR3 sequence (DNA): TGTGCCAGCAGCCCTCAAGGACAGGGGACGCGGTCACCCCTCCACTTT.

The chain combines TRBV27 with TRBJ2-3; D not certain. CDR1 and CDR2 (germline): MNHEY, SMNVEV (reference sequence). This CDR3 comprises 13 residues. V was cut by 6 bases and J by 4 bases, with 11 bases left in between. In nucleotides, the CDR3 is TGTGCCAGCAGGGGCAGGTTGGCAGATACGCAGTATTTT. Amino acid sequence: CASRGRLADTQYF.

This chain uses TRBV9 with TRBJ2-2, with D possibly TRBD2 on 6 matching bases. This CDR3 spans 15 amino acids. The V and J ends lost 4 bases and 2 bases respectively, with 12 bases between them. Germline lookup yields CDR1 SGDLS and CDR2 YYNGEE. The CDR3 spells CASSPGTYNTGELFF. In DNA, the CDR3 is TGTGCCAGCAGCCCCGGGACTTATAACACCGGGGAGCTGTTTTTT.

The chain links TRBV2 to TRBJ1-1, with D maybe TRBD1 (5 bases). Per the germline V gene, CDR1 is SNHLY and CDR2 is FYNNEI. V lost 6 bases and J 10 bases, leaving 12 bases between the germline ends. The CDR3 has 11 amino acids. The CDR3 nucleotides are TGTGCCAGCAGGGACGGCACAGGAGCTTTCTTT. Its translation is CASRDGTGAFF.

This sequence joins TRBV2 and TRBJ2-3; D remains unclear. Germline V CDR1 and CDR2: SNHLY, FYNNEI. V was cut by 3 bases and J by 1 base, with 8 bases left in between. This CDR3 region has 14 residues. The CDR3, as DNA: TGTGCCAGCAGTGAGACACGCGGCACAGATACGCAGTATTTT. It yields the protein CASSETRGTDTQYF.

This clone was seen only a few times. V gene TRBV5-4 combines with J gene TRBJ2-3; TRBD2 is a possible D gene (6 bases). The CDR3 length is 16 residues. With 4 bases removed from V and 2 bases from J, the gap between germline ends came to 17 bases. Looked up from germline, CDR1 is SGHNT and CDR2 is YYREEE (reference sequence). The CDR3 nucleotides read TGTGCCAGCAGCCCGTCCGGGGACTCCTACACAGATACGCAGTATTTT. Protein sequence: CASSPSGDSYTDTQYF.

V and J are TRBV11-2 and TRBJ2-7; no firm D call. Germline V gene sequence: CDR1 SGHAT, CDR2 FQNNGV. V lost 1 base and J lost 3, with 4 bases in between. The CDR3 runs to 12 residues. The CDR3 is CASSLAYYEQYF. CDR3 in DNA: TGTGCCAGCAGCTTAGCCTACTACGAGCAGTACTTC.

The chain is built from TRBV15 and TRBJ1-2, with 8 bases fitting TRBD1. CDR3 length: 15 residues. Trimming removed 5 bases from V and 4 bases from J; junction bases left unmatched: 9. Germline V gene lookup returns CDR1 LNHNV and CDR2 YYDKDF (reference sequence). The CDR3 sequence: CATSVDRGTPYGYTF. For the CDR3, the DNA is TGTGCCACCAGCGTCGACAGGGGAACCCCCTATGGCTACACCTTC.

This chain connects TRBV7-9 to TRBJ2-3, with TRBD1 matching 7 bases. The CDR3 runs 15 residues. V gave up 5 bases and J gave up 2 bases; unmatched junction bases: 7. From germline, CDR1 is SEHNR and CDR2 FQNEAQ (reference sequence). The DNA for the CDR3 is TGTGCCAGCAGCCCCGGGACAGCAGTCACAGATACGCAGTATTTT. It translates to CASSPGTAVTDTQYF.

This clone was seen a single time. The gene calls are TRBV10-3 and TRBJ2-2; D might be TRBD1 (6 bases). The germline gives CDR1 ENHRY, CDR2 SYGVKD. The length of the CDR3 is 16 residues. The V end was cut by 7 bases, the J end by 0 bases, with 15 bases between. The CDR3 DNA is TGTGCCATCACCATCGACAGGCCGACGAACACCGGGGAGCTGTTTTTT. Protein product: CAITIDRPTNTGELFF.

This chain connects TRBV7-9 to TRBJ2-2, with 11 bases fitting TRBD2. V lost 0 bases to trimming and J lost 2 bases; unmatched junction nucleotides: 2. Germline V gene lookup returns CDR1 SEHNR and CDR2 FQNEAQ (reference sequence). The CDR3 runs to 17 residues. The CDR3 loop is CASSLATSGTNTGELFF. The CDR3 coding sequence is TGTGCCAGCAGCTTAGCGACTAGCGGGACAAACACCGGGGAGCTGTTTTTT.

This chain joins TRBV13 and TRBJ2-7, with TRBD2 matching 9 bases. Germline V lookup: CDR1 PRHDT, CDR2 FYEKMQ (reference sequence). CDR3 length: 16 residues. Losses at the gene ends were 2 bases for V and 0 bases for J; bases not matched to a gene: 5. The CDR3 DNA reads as TGTGCCAGCAGCTTAACTAGCGGGCCGAGCTCCTACGAGCAGTACTTC. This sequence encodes CASSLTSGPSSYEQYF.

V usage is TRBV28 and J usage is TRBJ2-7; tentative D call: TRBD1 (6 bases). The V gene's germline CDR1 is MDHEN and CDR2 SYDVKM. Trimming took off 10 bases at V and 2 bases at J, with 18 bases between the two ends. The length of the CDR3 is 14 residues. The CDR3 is CAIQAGTRPYEQYF. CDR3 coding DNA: TGTGCCATCCAAGCCGGGACAAGGCCCTACGAGCAGTACTTC.

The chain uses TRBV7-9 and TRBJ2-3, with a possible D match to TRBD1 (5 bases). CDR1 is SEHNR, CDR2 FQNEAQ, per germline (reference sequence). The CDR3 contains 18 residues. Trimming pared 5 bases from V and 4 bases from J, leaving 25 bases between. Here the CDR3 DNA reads TGTGCCAGCAGCCCTGGGTGGGGCCGCGGCAAGGGCGCAGATACGCAGTATTTT. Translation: CASSPGWGRGKGADTQYF.

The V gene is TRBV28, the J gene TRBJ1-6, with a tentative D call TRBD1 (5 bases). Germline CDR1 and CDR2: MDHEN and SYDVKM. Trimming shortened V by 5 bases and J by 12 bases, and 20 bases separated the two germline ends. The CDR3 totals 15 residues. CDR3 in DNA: TGTGCCAGCAGTACGCGGACAAGCAATATAGGACCCCTCCACTTT. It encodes CASSTRTSNIGPLHF.

CDR3 sequence reads: CASKAGSSYNEQFF. The CDR3 region has the DNA TGTGCCAGCAAGGCGGGAAGCTCCTACAATGAGCAGTTCTTC. The J gene is TRBJ2-1, the V gene TRBV6-4; TRBD2 is a possible D gene (6 bases). Between the trimmed V and J ends, which lost 7 bases and 0 bases, there was a span of 10 bases. The CDR3 spans 14 residues. From germline, CDR1 is MRHNA and CDR2 SNTAGT.

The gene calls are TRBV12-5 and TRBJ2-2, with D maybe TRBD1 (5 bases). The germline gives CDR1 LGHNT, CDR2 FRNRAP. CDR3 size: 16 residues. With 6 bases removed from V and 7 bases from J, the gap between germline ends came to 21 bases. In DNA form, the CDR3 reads TGTGCTAGTGGACGTGACAGCCCCCCGAGCTACGGGGAGCTGTTTTTT. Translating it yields CASGRDSPPSYGELFF.